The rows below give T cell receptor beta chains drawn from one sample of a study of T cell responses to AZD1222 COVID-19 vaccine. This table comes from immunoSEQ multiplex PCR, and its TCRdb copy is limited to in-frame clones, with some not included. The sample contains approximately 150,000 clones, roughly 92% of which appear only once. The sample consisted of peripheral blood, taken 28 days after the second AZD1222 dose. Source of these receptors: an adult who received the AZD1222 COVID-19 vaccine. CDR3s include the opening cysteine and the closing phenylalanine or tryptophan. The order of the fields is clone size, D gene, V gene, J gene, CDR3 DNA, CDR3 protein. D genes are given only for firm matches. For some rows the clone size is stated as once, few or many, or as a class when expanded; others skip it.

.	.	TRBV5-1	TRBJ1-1	TGCGCCAGCAGCACACTAGCGAGAGGGCAGGTGAACACTGAAGCTTTCTTT	CASSTLARGQVNTEAFF
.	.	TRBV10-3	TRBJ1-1	TGTGCCATCAGTCCCCGGGAGAACACTGAAGCTTTCTTT	CAISPRENTEAFF
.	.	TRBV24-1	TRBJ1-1	TGTGCCACCGCAACGGGAACTGAAGCTTTCTTT	CATATGTEAFF
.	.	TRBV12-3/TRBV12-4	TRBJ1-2	TGTGCCAGCCTCAGCGGAGGGGGCTACACCTTC	CASLSGGGYTF
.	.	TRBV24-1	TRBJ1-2	TGTGCCACCAGTGGTGCAGTGCCCTATGGCTACACCTTC	CATSGAVPYGYTF
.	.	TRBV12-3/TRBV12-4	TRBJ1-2	TGTGCCAGCAGCCCGGTGGCAGGGATGGGCTACACCTTC	CASSPVAGMGYTF
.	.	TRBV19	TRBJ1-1	TGTGCCAGTAGTAAAATGCCGAAGACAGCTGTGAACACTGAAGCTTTCTTT	CASSKMPKTAVNTEAFF
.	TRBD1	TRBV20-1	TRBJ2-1	TGCAGTGCTAGTGGGCAGGGGGACTACAATGAGCAGTTCTTC	CSASGQGDYNEQFF
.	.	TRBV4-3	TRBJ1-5	TGCGCCAGCAGCCAAGATGTGGGAACCGGGCAGCCCCAGCATTTT	CASSQDVGTGQPQHF
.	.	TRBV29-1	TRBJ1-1	TGCAGCGTTGAGGGTGGGGTTGGCCGCGACGGCGAAGCTTTCTTT	CSVEGGVGRDGEAFF
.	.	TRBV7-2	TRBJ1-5	TGTGCCAGCAGCTTAGTGTTCGGAATTGATCAGCCCCAGCATTTT	CASSLVFGIDQPQHF
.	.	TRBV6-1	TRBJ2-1	TGTGCCAGCAGTGATTGGGACTCGGAGTTCTTC	CASSDWDSEFF
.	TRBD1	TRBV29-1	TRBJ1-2	TGCAGCGTTGTCGCCGGACAGGGCCTAGGCTATGGCTACACCTTC	CSVVAGQGLGYGYTF
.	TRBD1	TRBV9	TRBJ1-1	TGTGCCAGCAGCCCAGGGACAGTTATGAACACTGAAGCTTTCTTT	CASSPGTVMNTEAFF
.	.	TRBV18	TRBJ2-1	TGTGCCAGCTCACTCGGAGTGAAGACAGTTAGCGGTGAGCAGTTCTTC	CASSLGVKTVSGEQFF
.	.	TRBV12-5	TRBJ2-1	TGTGCTAGTGGTTTGCTCGAGCAGTTCTTC	CASGLLEQFF
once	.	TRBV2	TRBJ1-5	TGTGCCAGCAGCCTCTCTCCGGATAGCAATCAGCCCCAGCATTTT	CASSLSPDSNQPQHF
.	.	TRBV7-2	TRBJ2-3	TGTGCCAGCAGCTTAGCCCATAGGAGTGGAGATACGCAGTATTTT	CASSLAHRSGDTQYF
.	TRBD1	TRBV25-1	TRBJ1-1	TGTGCCAGCAGTGGGACAGGGGGCGCGGAAGCTTTCTTT	CASSGTGGAEAFF
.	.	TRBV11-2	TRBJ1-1	TGTGCCAGCAGCTTAGGGTCAGAAACTGAAGCTTTCTTT	CASSLGSETEAFF
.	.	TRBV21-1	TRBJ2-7	TGTGCCAGCTCTCCTAGCGGGAGCGAGCAGTACTTC	CASSPSGSEQYF
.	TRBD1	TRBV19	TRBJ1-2	TGTGCCAGTATAAGGGTTTCAGGGGGCGGCTATGGCTACACCTTC	CASIRVSGGGYGYTF
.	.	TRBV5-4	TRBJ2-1	TGTGCCACCACGGGCCAGGGGGGATACAATGAGCAGTTCTTC	CATTGQGGYNEQFF
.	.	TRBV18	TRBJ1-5	TGTGCCAGCTCACTAAAGATAGATAATCAGCCCCAGCATTTT	CASSLKIDNQPQHF
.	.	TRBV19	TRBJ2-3	TGTGCCAGTAGTTCAGGGGCAGATACGCAGTATTTT	CASSSGADTQYF
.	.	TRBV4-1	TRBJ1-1	TGCGCCAGCAGCCAAGGGCGGCGGGCGGGCACTGAAGCTTTCTTT	CASSQGRRAGTEAFF
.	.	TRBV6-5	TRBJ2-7	TGTGCCAGCAACCTGGTACCCCGGGAGGAGCAGTACTTC	CASNLVPREEQYF
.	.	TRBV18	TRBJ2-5	TGTGCCAGCTCACCACCGAAGGCAGGGGCCAACCTTCGCCGAGAGACCCAGTACTTC	CASSPPKAGANLRRETQYF
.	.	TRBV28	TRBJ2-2	TGTGCCAGCAGTTTCGAAGGAGCGAACACCGGGGAGCTGTTTTTT	CASSFEGANTGELFF
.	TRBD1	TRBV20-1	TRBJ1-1	TGCAGTGCTAGTGGCCCGGGACAGGGGAGAGCTTTCTTT	CSASGPGQGRAFF
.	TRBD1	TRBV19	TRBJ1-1	TGTGCCAGTAGTCTTGGACAGGGAAGCCCTGAAGCTTTCTTT	CASSLGQGSPEAFF
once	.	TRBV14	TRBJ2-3	TGTGCCAGCAGCCACCTTTTGGGGCGGGGAAGCACAGATACGCAGTATTTT	CASSHLLGRGSTDTQYF
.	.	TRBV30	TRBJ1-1	TGTGCCTGGGGGGACTACGGGTGGACTGAAGCTTTCTTT	CAWGDYGWTEAFF
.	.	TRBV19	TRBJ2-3	TGTGCCAGTAGTCCGCATACGGCAGATACGCAGTATTTT	CASSPHTADTQYF
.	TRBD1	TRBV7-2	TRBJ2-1	TGTGCCAGCAGCTTAGGTTATGCAGGGGGTGAGCAGTTCTTC	CASSLGYAGGEQFF
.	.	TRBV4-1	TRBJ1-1	TGCGCCAGCAGCCACCAAGCACCGAACACTGAAGCTTTCTTT	CASSHQAPNTEAFF
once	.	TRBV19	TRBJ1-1	TGTGCCAGTACCACGACAGCCCTTGGGGCTGAAGCTTTCTTT	CASTTTALGAEAFF
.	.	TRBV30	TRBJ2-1	TGTGCCTGGATCGCTAGGGTGTCCTACAATGAGCAGTTCTTC	CAWIARVSYNEQFF
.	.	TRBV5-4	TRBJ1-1	TGTGCCAGCAGCCGGGGTGGAGAGGGGATTCACACTGAAGCTTTCTTT	CASSRGGEGIHTEAFF
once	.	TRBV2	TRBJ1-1	TGTGCCAGCACCCCTTTTGCGTTCGGAGTGAACACTGAAGCTTTCTTT	CASTPFAFGVNTEAFF
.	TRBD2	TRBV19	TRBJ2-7	TGTGCCAGTAGTACCCGCGGGGGGCGCGAGCAGTACTTC	CASSTRGGREQYF
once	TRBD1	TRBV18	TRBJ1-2	TGTGCCAGCTCTGTGGGACAGGGCGCAGGGTACACCTTC	CASSVGQGAGYTF
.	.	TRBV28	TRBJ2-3	TGTGCCAGCAGCACGGGGGATACGCAGTATTTT	CASSTGDTQYF
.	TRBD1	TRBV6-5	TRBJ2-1	TGTGCCAGCAGATCCCGGACAGGGGGCCACAATGAGCAGTTCTTC	CASRSRTGGHNEQFF
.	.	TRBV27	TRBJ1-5	TGTGCCAGCAGTTTATGGGGTGAACAGCCCCAGCATTTT	CASSLWGEQPQHF
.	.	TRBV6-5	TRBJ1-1	TGTGCCAGCAATTTCAATTTGAACACTGAAGCTTTCTTT	CASNFNLNTEAFF
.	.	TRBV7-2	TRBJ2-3	TGTGCCAGCAGCCCCTATGGGTCTCCTAGCACAGATACGCAGTATTTT	CASSPYGSPSTDTQYF
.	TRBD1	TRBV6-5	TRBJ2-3	TGTGCCAGCTGGCGGCAGGGGGCAACAGATACGCAGTATTTT	CASWRQGATDTQYF
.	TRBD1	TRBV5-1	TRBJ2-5	TGCGCCAGCAGCTTGGGACAGGGTTTGGAGACCCAGTACTTC	CASSLGQGLETQYF
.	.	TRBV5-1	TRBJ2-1	TGCGCCAGCAGCCTGGACGGCAGTCGGAAAAATGAGCAGTTCTTC	CASSLDGSRKNEQFF
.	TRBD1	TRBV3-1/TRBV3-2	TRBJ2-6	TGTGCCAGCAGTCCTCCGGGACAGGGTTTTTCTGGGGCCAACGTCCTGACTTTC	CASSPPGQGFSGANVLTF
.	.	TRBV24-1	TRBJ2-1	TGTGCCACCAGTGAGGACAGTTCCTACAATGAGCAGTTCTTC	CATSEDSSYNEQFF
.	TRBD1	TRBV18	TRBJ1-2	TGTGCCAGCTCGCGCACCGGGACAGACTATGGCTACACCTTC	CASSRTGTDYGYTF
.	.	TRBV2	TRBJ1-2	TGTGCCAGCAAGGTCGAGAGTTCCTATGGCTACACCTTC	CASKVESSYGYTF
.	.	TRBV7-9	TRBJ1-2	TGTGCCAGCAGCTTAGGGGGGGAACGGAGCTATGGCTACACCTTC	CASSLGGERSYGYTF
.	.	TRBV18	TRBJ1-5	TGTGCCAGCTCACCGTCTAGCAATCAGCCCCAGCATTTT	CASSPSSNQPQHF
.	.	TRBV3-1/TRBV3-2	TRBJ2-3	TGTGCCAGCAGCCAAGACGCAGGGCCCACAGATACGCAGTATTTT	CASSQDAGPTDTQYF
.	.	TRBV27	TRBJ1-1	TGTGCCAGCAGTTTGCAGGGCCCCTTGAGCACTGAAGCTTTCTTT	CASSLQGPLSTEAFF
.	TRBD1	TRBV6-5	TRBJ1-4	TGTGCCAGCAGTTACGGGACAGGGCAGAATGAAAAACTGTTTTTT	CASSYGTGQNEKLFF
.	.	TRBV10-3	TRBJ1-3	TGTGCCATCCGTAATGAGGGTTCGGGAAACACCATATATTTT	CAIRNEGSGNTIYF